The 5 T cell receptor beta chains below all came from one sample that was sequenced in a study of shared clonotypes between healthy human individuals. Clones were read by immunoSEQ multiplex PCR, and TCRdb kept only the in-frame ones, dropping some. This sample has millions of clones, with just over 90% found just once. The sequencing sample was made of naive CD4+ T cells from PBMCs. Sample subset: CD45RA+ positively selected. The receptors originated from a man younger than 35 in good health. Some clones in this sample may be carry-over from other donors' samples.

The chain has TRBV7-9 and TRBJ1-5; D is perhaps TRBD1 (5 bases). The CDR3 totals 16 residues. Germline V gives CDR1 SEHNR, CDR2 FQNEAQ (reference sequence). Trimming removed 5 bases from V and 3 bases from J, with 17 bases in between. The chain's CDR3 is CASSANRDGFNQPQHF. CDR3 coding DNA: TGTGCCAGCAGCGCAAACCGGGACGGCTTCAATCAGCCCCAGCATTTT.

The V call is TRBV28, the J call TRBJ1-1; 9 positions agree with TRBD1. Germline V gene data show CDR1 as MDHEN and CDR2 as SYDVKM. The CDR3 is 14 residues long. J lost 11 bases, V lost 5 bases, and 12 bases had no gene match. DNA of the CDR3: TGTGCCAGCAGTCTGGGACAGGGATCCCTTGGGGCTTTCTTT. Its translation is CASSLGQGSLGAFF.

On this clone itself: Different DNA sequences within this sample yield the same CDR3. This chain connects TRBV9 to TRBJ2-1; 12 nucleotides agree with TRBD2. The CDR3 has 15 amino acids. The V segment lost 2 bases and the J segment 4 bases; nucleotides outside the gene matches: 1. CDR1 is SGDLS and CDR2 is YYNGEE in the germline V gene. CDR3 loop: CASSVGLAGYNEQFF. The CDR3 DNA reads TGTGCCAGCAGCGTCGGACTAGCGGGATACAATGAGCAGTTCTTC.

The chain links TRBV7-3 to TRBJ2-5; D is unresolved. The CDR3 has 16 amino acids. CDR1 is SGHTA, CDR2 FQGTGA, per germline. V was pared by 5 bases and J by 5 bases, with 21 bases between. The CDR3 loop reads CASSPTQTKKAETQYF. The DNA for the CDR3 is TGTGCCAGCAGCCCCACGCAGACGAAAAAAGCGGAGACCCAGTACTTC.

The rearrangement links TRBV11-2 to TRBJ1-5, with unresolved D. The CDR3 sequence is 13 residues long. Trimming cost V 8 bases and J 1 base, with 9 bases left between them. CDR1 is SGHAT and CDR2 is FQNNGV in the germline V gene. Here the CDR3 DNA reads TGTGCCAGCGGCGTCGGAAGCAATCAGCCCCAGCATTTT. This gives the protein CASGVGSNQPQHF.